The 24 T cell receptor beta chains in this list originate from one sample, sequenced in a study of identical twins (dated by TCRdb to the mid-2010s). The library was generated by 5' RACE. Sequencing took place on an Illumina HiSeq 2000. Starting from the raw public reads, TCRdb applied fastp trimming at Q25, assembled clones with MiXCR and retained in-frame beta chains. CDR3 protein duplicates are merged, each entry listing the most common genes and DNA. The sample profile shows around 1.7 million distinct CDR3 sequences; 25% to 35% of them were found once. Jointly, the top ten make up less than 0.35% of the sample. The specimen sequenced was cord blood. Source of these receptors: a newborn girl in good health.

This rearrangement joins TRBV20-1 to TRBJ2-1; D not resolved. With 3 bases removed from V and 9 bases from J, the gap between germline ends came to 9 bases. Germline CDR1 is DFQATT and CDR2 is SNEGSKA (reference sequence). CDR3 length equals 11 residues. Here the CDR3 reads CSASKRSEQFF. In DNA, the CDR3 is TGCAGTGCTAGTAAGCGTAGTGAGCAGTTCTTC.

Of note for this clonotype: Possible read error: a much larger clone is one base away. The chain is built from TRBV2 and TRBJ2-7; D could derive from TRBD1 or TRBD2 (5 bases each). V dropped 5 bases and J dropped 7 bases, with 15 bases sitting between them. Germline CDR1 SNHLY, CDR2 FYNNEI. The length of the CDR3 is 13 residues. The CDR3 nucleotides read TGTGCCAGCAGTTTGACAGCTAGCAATGAGCAGTACTTC. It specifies CASSLTASNEQYF.

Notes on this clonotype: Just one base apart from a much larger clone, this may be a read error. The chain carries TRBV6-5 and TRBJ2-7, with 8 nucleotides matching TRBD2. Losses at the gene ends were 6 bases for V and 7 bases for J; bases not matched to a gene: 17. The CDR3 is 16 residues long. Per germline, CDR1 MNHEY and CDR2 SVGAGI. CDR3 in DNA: TGTGCCAGCAGGATCCTGAGCGGGAGTCCCTACAATGAGCAGTACTTC. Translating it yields CASRILSGSPYNEQYF.

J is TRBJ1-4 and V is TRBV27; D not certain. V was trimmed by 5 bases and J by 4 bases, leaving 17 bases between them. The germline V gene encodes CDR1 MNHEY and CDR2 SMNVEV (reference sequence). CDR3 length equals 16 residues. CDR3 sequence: CASSVRAGPINEKLFF. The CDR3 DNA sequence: TGTGCCAGCAGTGTCCGCGCCGGGCCCATTAATGAAAAACTGTTTTTT.

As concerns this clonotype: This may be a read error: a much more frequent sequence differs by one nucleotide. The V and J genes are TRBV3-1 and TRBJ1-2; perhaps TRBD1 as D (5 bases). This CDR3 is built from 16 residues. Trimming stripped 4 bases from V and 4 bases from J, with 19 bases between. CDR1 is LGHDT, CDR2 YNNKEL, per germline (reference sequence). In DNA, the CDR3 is TGTGCCAGCAGCCTACAACCCGGGGCAGGTATCTATGGCTACACCTTC. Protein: CASSLQPGAGIYGYTF. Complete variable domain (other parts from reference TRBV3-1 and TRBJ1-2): DTAVSQTPKYLVTQMGNDKSIKCEQNLGHDTMYWYKQDSKKFLKIMFSYNNKELIINETVPNRFSPKSPDKAHLNLHINSLELGDSAVYFCASSLQPGAGIYGYTFGSGTRLTVV.

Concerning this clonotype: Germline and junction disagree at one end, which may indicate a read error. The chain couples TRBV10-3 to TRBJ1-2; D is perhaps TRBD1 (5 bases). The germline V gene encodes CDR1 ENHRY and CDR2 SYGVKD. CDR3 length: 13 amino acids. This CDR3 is CAISGTDNYGHTF. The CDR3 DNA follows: TGTGCCATCAGCGGGACGGATAACTATGGCCACACCTTC.

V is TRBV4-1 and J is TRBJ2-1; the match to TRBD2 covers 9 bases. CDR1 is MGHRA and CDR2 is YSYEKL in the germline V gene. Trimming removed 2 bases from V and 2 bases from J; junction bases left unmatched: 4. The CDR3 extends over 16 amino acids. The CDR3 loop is CASSQLAGLTYNEQFF. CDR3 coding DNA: TGCGCCAGCAGCCAACTAGCGGGGCTTACCTACAATGAGCAGTTCTTC.

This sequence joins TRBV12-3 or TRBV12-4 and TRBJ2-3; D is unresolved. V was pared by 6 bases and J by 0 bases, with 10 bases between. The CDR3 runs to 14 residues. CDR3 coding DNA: TGTGCCAGCAGCCTGGAGATGAGCACAGATACGCAGTATTTT. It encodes CASSLEMSTDTQYF.

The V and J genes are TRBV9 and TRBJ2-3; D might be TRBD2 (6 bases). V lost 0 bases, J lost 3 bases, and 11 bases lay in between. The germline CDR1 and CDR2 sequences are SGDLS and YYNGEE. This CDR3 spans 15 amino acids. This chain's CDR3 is CASSVGLALTDTQYF. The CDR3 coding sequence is TGTGCCAGCAGCGTAGGGCTAGCGTTAACAGATACGCAGTATTTT.

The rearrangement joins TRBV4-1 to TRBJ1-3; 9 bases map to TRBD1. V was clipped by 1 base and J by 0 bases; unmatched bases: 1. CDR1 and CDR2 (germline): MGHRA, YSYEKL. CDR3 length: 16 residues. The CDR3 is CASSQVDRGSGNTIYF. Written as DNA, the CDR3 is TGCGCCAGCAGCCAAGTGGACAGGGGCTCTGGAAACACCATATATTTT.

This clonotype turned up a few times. The CDR3 spells CASNWRESGELFF. For the CDR3, the DNA is TGTGCCAGCAACTGGCGGGAGTCCGGGGAGCTGTTTTTT. The chain recombines TRBV3-1 with TRBJ2-2, with 7 bases aligning to TRBD2. Trimming removed 7 bases from V and 6 bases from J; junction bases left unmatched: 5. Germline CDR1 and CDR2: LGHDT and YNNKEL (reference sequence). This CDR3 region has 13 residues.

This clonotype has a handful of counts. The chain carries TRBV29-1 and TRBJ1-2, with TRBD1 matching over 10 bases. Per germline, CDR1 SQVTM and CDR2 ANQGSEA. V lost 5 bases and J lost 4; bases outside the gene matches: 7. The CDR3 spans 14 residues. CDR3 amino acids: CSVSRQGASYGYTF. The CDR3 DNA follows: TGCAGCGTTTCCCGACAGGGGGCGAGCTATGGCTACACCTTC.

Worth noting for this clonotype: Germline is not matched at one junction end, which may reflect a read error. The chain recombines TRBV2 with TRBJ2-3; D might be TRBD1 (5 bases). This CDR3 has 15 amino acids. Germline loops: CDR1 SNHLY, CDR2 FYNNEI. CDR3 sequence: CASSEAVTVTGTQYF. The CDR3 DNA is TGTGCCAGCAGTGAAGCGGTAACAGTCACAGGTACGCAGTATTTT.

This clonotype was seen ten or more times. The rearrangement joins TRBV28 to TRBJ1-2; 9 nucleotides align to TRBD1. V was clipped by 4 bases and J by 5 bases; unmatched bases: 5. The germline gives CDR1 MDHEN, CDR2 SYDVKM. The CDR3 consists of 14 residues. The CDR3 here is CASSSTGTGYGYTF. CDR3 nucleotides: TGTGCCAGCAGTTCGACCGGGACAGGGTATGGCTACACCTTC.

CDR3 nucleotides: TGTGCCAGCAGCCCACTCCCGGGTACGCAGTATTTT. Translated: CASSPLPGTQYF. The V and J genes are TRBV6-2 or TRBV6-3 and TRBJ2-3, with D unresolved. The CDR3 is 12 residues long. V was shortened by 6 bases and J by 8 bases, with 12 bases between the two germline ends. Per the germline V gene, CDR1 is MNHEY and CDR2 is SVGEGT.

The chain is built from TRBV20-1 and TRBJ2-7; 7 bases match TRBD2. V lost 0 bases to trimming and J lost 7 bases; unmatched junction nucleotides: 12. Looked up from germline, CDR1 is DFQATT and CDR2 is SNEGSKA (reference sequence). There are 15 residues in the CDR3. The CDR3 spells CSARDPSGGYNEQYF. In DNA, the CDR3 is TGCAGTGCTAGAGATCCTAGCGGCGGATACAATGAGCAGTACTTC.

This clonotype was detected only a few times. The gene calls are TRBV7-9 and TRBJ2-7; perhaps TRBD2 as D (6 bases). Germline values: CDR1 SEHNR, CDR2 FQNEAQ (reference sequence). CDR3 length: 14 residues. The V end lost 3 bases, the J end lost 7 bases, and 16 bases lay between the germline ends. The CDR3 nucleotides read TGTGCCAGCAGCTTCGGGGGTACTCGGAATGAGCAGTACTTC. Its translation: CASSFGGTRNEQYF.

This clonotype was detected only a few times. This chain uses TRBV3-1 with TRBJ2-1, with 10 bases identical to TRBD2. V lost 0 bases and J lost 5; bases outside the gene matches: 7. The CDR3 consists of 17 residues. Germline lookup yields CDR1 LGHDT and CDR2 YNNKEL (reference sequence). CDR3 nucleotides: TGTGCCAGCAGCCAAGATTTGCTAGCGGGGGAGAACAATGAGCAGTTCTTC. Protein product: CASSQDLLAGENNEQFF.

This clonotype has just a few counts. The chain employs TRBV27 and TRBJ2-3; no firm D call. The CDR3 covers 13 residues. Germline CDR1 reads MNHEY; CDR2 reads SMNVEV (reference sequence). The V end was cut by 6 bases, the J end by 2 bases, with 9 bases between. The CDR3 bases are TGTGCCAGCAGAAGGCGGAACACAGATACGCAGTATTTT. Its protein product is CASRRRNTDTQYF.

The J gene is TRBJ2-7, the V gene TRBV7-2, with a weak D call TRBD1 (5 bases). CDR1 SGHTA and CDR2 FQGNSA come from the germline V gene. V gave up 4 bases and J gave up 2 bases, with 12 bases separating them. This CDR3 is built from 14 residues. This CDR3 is CASSSQGVPYEQYF. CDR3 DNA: TGTGCCAGCAGCTCCCAAGGGGTACCCTACGAGCAGTACTTC. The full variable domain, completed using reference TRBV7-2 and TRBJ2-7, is GAGVSQSPSNKVTEKGKDVELRCDPISGHTALYWYRQSLGQGLEFLIYFQGNSAPDKSGLPSDRFSAERTGGSVSTLTIQRTQQEDSAVYLCASSSQGVPYEQYFGPGTRLTVT.

The CDR3 here is CASSPRPASGHTYNEQFF. In DNA, the CDR3 is TGCGCCAGCAGCCCCAGACCTGCAAGCGGGCATACCTACAATGAGCAGTTCTTC. The J gene is TRBJ2-1, the V gene TRBV4-1; perhaps TRBD2 as D (6 bases). V dropped 4 bases and J dropped 2 bases, with 21 bases sitting between them. There are 18 residues in the CDR3. Germline CDR1 reads MGHRA; CDR2 reads YSYEKL.

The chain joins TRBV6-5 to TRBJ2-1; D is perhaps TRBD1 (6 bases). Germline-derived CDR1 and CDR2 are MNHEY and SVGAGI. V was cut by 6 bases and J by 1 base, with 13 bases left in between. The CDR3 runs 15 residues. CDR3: CASRPWTESYNEQFF. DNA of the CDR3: TGTGCCAGCAGGCCATGGACAGAATCCTACAATGAGCAGTTCTTC.

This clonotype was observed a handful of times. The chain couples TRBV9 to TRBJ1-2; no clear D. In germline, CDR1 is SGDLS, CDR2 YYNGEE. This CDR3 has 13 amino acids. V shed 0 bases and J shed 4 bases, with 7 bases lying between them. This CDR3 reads CASSVDRFYGYTF. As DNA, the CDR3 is TGTGCCAGCAGCGTAGACAGATTCTATGGCTACACCTTC.

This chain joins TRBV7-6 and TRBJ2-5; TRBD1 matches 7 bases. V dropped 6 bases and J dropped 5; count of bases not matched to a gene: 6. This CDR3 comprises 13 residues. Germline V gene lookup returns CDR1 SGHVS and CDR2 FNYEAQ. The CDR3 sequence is CASSRGQRETQYF. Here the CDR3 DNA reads TGTGCCAGCAGTCGGGGACAGCGGGAGACCCAGTACTTC.